The 10 T cell receptor beta chains below all came from one sample that was sequenced in a study of T cell repertoires in cytomegalovirus infection. TCRdb ran MiXCR on the reads and lists one entry per CDR3 protein. The table includes 360,000 or so distinct CDR3 sequences, roughly 34% detected once. Their antigens are not known. The source material was cultured PBMCs, sampled from culture after CMV antigen stimulation. The source of these receptors is a human donor in good health (CMV status not recorded). Some clones in this sample may be carry-over from other donors' samples.

The chain carries TRBV12-3 or TRBV12-4 and TRBJ1-2, with 9 bases fitting TRBD1. V lost 6 bases to trimming and J lost 4 bases; unmatched junction nucleotides: 6. CDR3 size: 14 residues. In DNA, the CDR3 is TGTGCCAGCAGCCCGGGACAGGGAGTCTATGGCTACACCTTC. Protein: CASSPGQGVYGYTF.

This clonotype was detected only a few times. This chain joins TRBV15 and TRBJ2-7; no clear D gene. The CDR3 runs 14 residues. With 0 bases removed from V and 3 bases from J, the gap between germline ends came to 9 bases. The V gene's germline CDR1 is LNHNV and CDR2 YYDKDF (reference sequence). The CDR3, as DNA: TGTGCCACCAGCAGAGATCGTGGGGTCTACGAGCAGTACGTC. Translating gives CATSRDRGVYEQYV.

This clonotype was seen a few times. The rearrangement links TRBV7-2 to TRBJ1-2, with D unclear. Per the germline V gene, CDR1 is SGHTA and CDR2 is FQGNSA. This CDR3 comprises 14 residues. Trimming took off 5 bases at V and 7 bases at J, with 17 bases between the two ends. The CDR3 DNA sequence: TGTGCCAGCAGCCAAGTCCTGGAGGTCTTTGGCTACACCTTC. As protein: CASSQVLEVFGYTF. The entire variable domain, with the rest obtained from reference TRBV7-2 and TRBJ1-2, is as follows: GAGVSQSPSNKVTEKGKDVELRCDPISGHTALYWYRQSLGQGLEFLIYFQGNSAPDKSGLPSDRFSAERTGGSVSTLTIQRTQQEDSAVYLCASSQVLEVFGYTFGSGTRLTVV.

This clonotype appeared a few times. V gene TRBV5-4 combines with J gene TRBJ1-1, with D possibly being TRBD1 (5 bases). The CDR3 consists of 15 residues. V lost 0 bases and J lost 1, with 10 bases in between. CDR1 SGHNT and CDR2 YYREEE come from the germline V gene (reference sequence). CDR3 sequence: CASSLASGKNTEAFF. The CDR3 bases are TGTGCCAGCAGCTTGGCCTCAGGGAAGAACACTGAAGCTTTCTTT.

J is TRBJ2-7 and V is TRBV2, with D hard to call. CDR1 and CDR2 (germline): SNHLY, FYNNEI. The CDR3 contains 12 residues. The V and J ends lost 7 bases and 2 bases respectively, with 9 bases between them. In nucleotides, the CDR3 is TGTGCCAGCAACGGAGAGGCCTACGAGCAGTACTTC. Translating it yields CASNGEAYEQYF. The full variable domain, its missing parts supplied by reference TRBV2 and TRBJ2-7, is EPEVTQTPSHQVTQMGQEVILRCVPISNHLYFYWYRQILGQKVEFLVSFYNNEISEKSEIFDDQFSVERPDGSNFTLKIRSTKLEDSAMYFCASNGEAYEQYFGPGTRLTVT.

This clonotype was detected many times. CDR3 residues: CASSPTGGANEQYV. CDR3 in DNA: TGTGCCAGCAGTCCCACCGGAGGGGCCAACGAGCAGTACGTC. The chain recombines TRBV12-3 or TRBV12-4 with TRBJ2-7; TRBD2 is a possible D gene (6 bases). The CDR3 has 14 amino acids. Trimming left V 5 bases short and J 5 bases short, with 16 bases between.

The chain has TRBV7-9 and TRBJ1-3; D unresolved. CDR3 length: 14 amino acids. With 6 bases removed from V and 4 bases from J, the gap between germline ends came to 13 bases. Looked up from germline, CDR1 is SEHNR and CDR2 is FQNEAQ (reference sequence). CDR3 sequence: CASSSPGLGNTIYF. In DNA form, the CDR3 reads TGTGCCAGCAGTTCCCCCGGGCTCGGAAACACCATATATTTT.

In its sample, this clonotype was seen once. This chain links TRBV7-2 with TRBJ2-5; D is possibly TRBD2 (6 bases). The CDR3 is 16 amino acids. With 5 bases removed from V and 4 bases from J, the gap between germline ends came to 20 bases. The germline gives CDR1 SGHTA, CDR2 FQGNSA. The DNA for the CDR3 is TGTGCCAGCAGCATAGGGGCAGGGCGGGAAACAGAGACCCAGTACTTC. Its protein is CASSIGAGRETETQYF.

This clonotype came up many times. V is TRBV30 and J is TRBJ1-1; D is unclear. This CDR3 spans 11 amino acids. V was trimmed by 4 bases and J by 1 base, leaving 4 bases between them. Germline V gives CDR1 GTSNPN, CDR2 SVGIG (reference sequence). CDR3 DNA sequence: TGTGCCTGGAACAGGAACACTGAAGCTTTCTTT. Translated, it gives CAWNRNTEAFF.

This clonotype was observed a few times. The rearrangement uses TRBV27 and TRBJ1-4, with TRBD1 as a possible D gene (6 bases). The CDR3 loop spans 15 amino acids. From germline, CDR1 is MNHEY and CDR2 SMNVEV (reference sequence). Trimming cost V 10 bases and J 7 bases, with 22 bases left between them. The CDR3: CATHAGTGISEKLFF. The CDR3 DNA follows: TGTGCCACCCACGCCGGCACAGGGATTAGTGAAAAACTGTTTTTT.